Shown below are 6 T cell receptor beta chains from a single sample sequenced in a study of blood T cell repertoires in COVID-19. Clones were read by immunoSEQ multiplex PCR, and TCRdb kept only the in-frame ones, dropping some. This sample carries about 75,000 clones, 85% to 90% of them seen once, and the ten largest clones take over 2%. Sequencing was carried out using peripheral blood. The receptor source for this set is a human donor in a cohort sampled during active COVID-19.

The chain uses TRBV6-5 and TRBJ1-1, with D perhaps TRBD1 (5 bases). The CDR3 consists of 13 residues. V was cut by 5 bases and J by 6 bases, with 13 bases left in between. Germline assignment: CDR1 MNHEY and CDR2 SVGAGI. The CDR3 DNA sequence: TGTGCCAGCAGTCACGACTGGGACTCTGAAGCTTTCTTT. The encoded protein is CASSHDWDSEAFF.

This rearrangement joins TRBV10-2 to TRBJ2-1; possibly TRBD1 for D (5 bases). Germline assignment: CDR1 WSHSY and CDR2 SAAADI. The CDR3 runs 14 residues. The V and J ends lost 6 bases and 2 bases respectively, with 11 bases between them. CDR3 region: CASSPDTTYNEQFF. Here the CDR3 DNA reads TGCGCCAGCAGCCCGGACACGACCTACAATGAGCAGTTCTTC.

V usage is TRBV2 and J usage is TRBJ2-1; 11 nucleotides match TRBD2. Trimming at V came to 6 bases and at J to 6 bases, leaving 7 bases not matched to a gene. Germline CDR1 and CDR2: SNHLY and FYNNEI. This CDR3 is 15 amino acids long. Here the CDR3 reads CASRVTSGIGNEQFF. The CDR3 DNA is TGTGCCAGCAGGGTGACTAGCGGGATCGGCAATGAGCAGTTCTTC.

The chain recombines TRBV30 with TRBJ1-5, with 7 nucleotides matching TRBD1. V was clipped by 5 bases and J by 0 bases; unmatched bases: 7. The germline CDR1 and CDR2 sequences are GTSNPN and SVGIG (reference sequence). This CDR3 is built from 15 residues. CDR3 residues: CAWGRQGGSNQPQHF. The CDR3 nucleotides read TGTGCCTGGGGACGACAGGGCGGTAGCAATCAGCCCCAGCATTTT. The full variable domain, rest sourced from reference TRBV30 and TRBJ1-5, is SQTIHQWPATLVQPVGSPLSLECTVEGTSNPNLYWYRQAAGRGLQLLFYSVGIGQISSEVPQNLSASRPQDRQFILSSKKLLLSDSGFYLCAWGRQGGSNQPQHFGDGTRLSIL.

The chain couples TRBV5-6 to TRBJ2-7, with a possible D match to TRBD1 (6 bases). The CDR3 contains 12 residues. Germline CDR1 and CDR2: SGHDT and YYEEEE. Trimming took 2 bases from V and 6 from J, leaving 9 bases between them. The CDR3 loop is CASSFDRPEQYF. The CDR3, as DNA: TGTGCCAGCAGCTTCGACAGGCCCGAGCAGTACTTC.

The gene calls are TRBV6-5 and TRBJ2-2; no reliable D call. Trimming removed 6 bases from V and 1 base from J, with 12 bases in between. CDR1 is MNHEY and CDR2 is SVGAGI in the germline V gene. The CDR3 runs 15 residues. CDR3 DNA: TGTGCCAGCAGCAAACAGAATTTGAACACCGGGGAGCTGTTTTTT. Encoded protein: CASSKQNLNTGELFF.